Below are 22 T cell receptor beta chains sequenced from a single sample in a study of CD8 T cells in ankylosing spondylitis. Each CDR3 protein gets one entry after TCRdb re-called the 5' RACE reads with MiXCR. The table includes around 88,000 distinct CDR3 sequences, 8.8% detected once. Sequencing was done on a sample of blood, either unsorted or a sorted T cell fraction (not recorded which). The source is a male donor with ankylosing spondylitis or in good health (not recorded which).

Notes on this clonotype: A much more abundant neighbour one base away suggests this may be a read error. The chain combines TRBV5-1 with TRBJ2-2, with D hard to call. This CDR3 spans 15 amino acids. V shed 5 bases and J shed 4 bases, with 15 bases lying between them. Looked up from germline, CDR1 is SGHRS and CDR2 is YFSETQ. CDR3 sequence: CASRVQPTITGELFF. CDR3 DNA: TGCGCCAGCAGGGTCCAGCCGACCATCACCGGGGAGCTGTTTTTT.

This clonotype was found a few times. The chain employs TRBV28 and TRBJ2-7, with 12 nucleotides matching TRBD2. Germline V lookup: CDR1 MDHEN, CDR2 SYDVKM. The CDR3 is 16 residues long. The trim removed 3 bases at V and 5 bases at J, leaving 8 bases unmatched. The CDR3 reads CASSLDLAGGSHEQYF. DNA for the CDR3: TGTGCCAGCAGTTTGGATCTAGCGGGGGGGAGCCACGAGCAGTACTTC.

This clonotype was found many times. The chain carries TRBV2 and TRBJ2-1; D gene unclear. V was cut by 7 bases and J by 9 bases, with 7 bases left in between. Per the germline V gene, CDR1 is SNHLY and CDR2 is FYNNEI. The CDR3 has 10 residues. Here the CDR3 DNA reads TGTGCCAGCATGAACGGTGAGCAGTTCTTC. Its protein product is CASMNGEQFF.

This clonotype was seen ten or more times. J is TRBJ2-2 and V is TRBV3-1; 10 bases fit TRBD2. The CDR3 loop spans 18 amino acids. Germline lookup yields CDR1 LGHDT and CDR2 YNNKEL (reference sequence). V lost 0 bases, J lost 3 bases, and 7 bases stayed unmatched. CDR3 coding DNA: TGTGCCAGCAGCCAAGATCTCGGGCTAGCGGGGGACACCGGGGAGCTGTTTTTT. It translates to CASSQDLGLAGDTGELFF.

This rearrangement joins TRBV27 to TRBJ2-1; 7 bases line up with TRBD2. Germline V lookup: CDR1 MNHEY, CDR2 SMNVEV (reference sequence). V shed 5 bases and J 5 bases; nucleotides not matched to a gene: 6. The CDR3 extends over 14 amino acids. CDR3 amino acids: CASSPLGLDNEQFF. The DNA for the CDR3 is TGTGCCAGCAGTCCACTCGGACTAGACAATGAGCAGTTCTTC.

This clonotype has at least ten counts. The chain recombines TRBV5-5 with TRBJ1-4; D gene unclear. Trimming cost V 2 bases and J 1 base, with 12 bases left between them. Germline CDR1 SGHKS, CDR2 YYEKEE (reference sequence). The CDR3 totals 16 residues. Here the CDR3 reads CASSFRVGRTNEKLFF. CDR3 DNA sequence: TGTGCCAGCAGCTTCCGTGTCGGCAGAACTAATGAAAAACTGTTTTTT.

The chain is built from TRBV7-8 and TRBJ2-7; no reliable D call. Trimming removed 2 bases at V and 5 bases at J, with 19 bases between. The CDR3 has 16 residues. Germline CDR1 is SGHVS and CDR2 is FQNEAQ. In DNA, the CDR3 is TGTGCCAGCAGCTTAAACGCGAGGATGGAATTGGACGAGCAGTACTTC. Protein sequence: CASSLNARMELDEQYF.

This clonotype was counted ten times or more. The rearrangement joins TRBV20-1 to TRBJ1-4; unclear D gene. V was shortened by 6 bases and J by 0 bases, with 8 bases between the two germline ends. Germline CDR1 and CDR2: DFQATT and SNEGSKA (reference sequence). This CDR3 is 13 amino acids long. In DNA form, the CDR3 reads TGCAGTGCCAACAGTGCAACTAATGAAAAACTGTTTTTT. Its protein is CSANSATNEKLFF.

This clonotype occurred many times. The rearrangement uses TRBV7-8 and TRBJ1-1; 9 positions agree with TRBD1. The CDR3 has 14 residues. V lost 2 bases to trimming and J lost 12 bases; unmatched junction nucleotides: 10. Germline CDR1 SGHVS, CDR2 FQNEAQ. CDR3 residues: CASSLSPGQGFSFF. As DNA, the CDR3 is TGTGCCAGCAGCTTATCTCCGGGACAGGGTTTCTCTTTCTTT.

This clonotype was found many times. The chain carries TRBV7-9 and TRBJ1-5; no reliable D call. The CDR3 extends over 12 amino acids. V gave up 1 base and J gave up 4 bases, with 2 bases separating them. CDR1 is SEHNR and CDR2 is FQNEAQ in the germline V gene (reference sequence). CDR3 in amino acids: CASSLENQPQHF. The CDR3 DNA reads as TGTGCCAGCAGCTTAGAAAATCAGCCCCAGCATTTT.

This clonotype was seen at least ten times. This CDR3 is CASSAFAGRDNEQFF. The CDR3 bases are TGTGCCAGCAGTGCCTTTGCGGGGAGAGACAATGAGCAGTTCTTC. This chain connects TRBV12-3 or TRBV12-4 to TRBJ2-1, with TRBD2 as a possible D gene (6 bases). Trimming removed 5 bases at V and 5 bases at J, with 16 bases between. This CDR3 is built from 15 residues.

The V and J genes are TRBV29-1 and TRBJ2-3; 14 bases map to TRBD2. The CDR3 loop spans 17 amino acids. The germline CDR1 and CDR2 sequences are SQVTM and ANQGSEA. With 4 bases clipped from V and 4 bases from J, the junction kept 10 bases outside the gene matches. CDR3 sequence reads: CSVGTSGGLIGSDTQYF. Here the CDR3 DNA reads TGCAGCGTTGGGACTAGCGGGGGGCTGATCGGATCAGATACGCAGTATTTT.

This clonotype appeared many times. This chain uses TRBV29-1 with TRBJ2-3; the match to TRBD1 covers 11 bases. The J segment lost 2 bases and the V segment lost 6 bases, leaving 16 bases of the junction unmatched. Germline values: CDR1 SQVTM, CDR2 ANQGSEA. CDR3 length: 18 residues. This chain's CDR3 is CSVPNPPGQGGNTDTQYF. The CDR3 DNA reads TGCAGCGTGCCAAACCCTCCGGGACAGGGGGGAAACACAGATACGCAGTATTTT.

The table lists this clonotype with many counts. The rearrangement uses TRBV6-2 or TRBV6-3 and TRBJ2-7; D is unresolved. The germline gives CDR1 MNHEY, CDR2 SVGEGT. Trimming removed 2 bases at V and 3 bases at J, with 29 bases between. The CDR3 covers 20 residues. This CDR3 reads CASSYRNHFRCQVQVYEQYF. The CDR3 bases are TGTGCCAGCAGTTACCGCAACCACTTCCGCTGTCAAGTCCAGGTCTACGAGCAGTACTTC.

In DNA, the CDR3 is TGTGCCAGCAGGATGCTAGCGGAGGTCGGAGATACGCAGTATTTT. Amino acid sequence: CASRMLAEVGDTQYF. The V call is TRBV6-1, the J call TRBJ2-3; 7 bases line up with TRBD2. The CDR3 is 15 residues long. Germline V lookup: CDR1 MNHNS, CDR2 SASEGT. V lost 6 bases, J lost 5 bases, and 11 bases stayed unmatched.

This clonotype was counted many times. As DNA, the CDR3 is TGCAGCGTTGTCACAGGTTTCTCCCAAGAGACCCAGTACTTC. Its translation: CSVVTGFSQETQYF. This chain joins TRBV29-1 and TRBJ2-5, with D maybe TRBD1 (5 bases). Trimming took off 4 bases at V and 1 base at J, with 13 bases between the two ends. The CDR3 has 14 amino acids. Germline V gives CDR1 SQVTM, CDR2 ANQGSEA. Based on the CDR3 plus reference TRBV29-1 and TRBJ2-5, the full variable domain is SAVISQKPSRDICQRGTSLTIQCQVDSQVTMMFWYRQQPGQSLTLIATANQGSEATYESGFVIDKFPISRPNLTFSTLTVSNMSPEDSSIYLCSVVTGFSQETQYFGPGTRLLVL.

The sample holds many counts of this clonotype. CDR3: CATSRDWEENTDTQYF. CDR3 coding DNA: TGTGCCACCAGCAGAGACTGGGAGGAGAACACAGATACGCAGTATTTT. The chain employs TRBV15 and TRBJ2-3, with D maybe TRBD2 (6 bases). The CDR3 is 16 residues long. V dropped 0 bases and J dropped 2 bases, with 12 bases sitting between them. Germline loops: CDR1 LNHNV, CDR2 YYDKDF (reference sequence).

The table lists this clonotype with many counts. The V gene is TRBV12-3 or TRBV12-4, the J gene TRBJ2-5; perhaps TRBD1 as D (5 bases). Trimming took off 3 bases at V and 5 bases at J, with 10 bases between the two ends. The CDR3 consists of 13 residues. CDR3 loop: CASSFGQGETQYF. DNA for the CDR3: TGTGCCAGCAGTTTTGGGCAGGGTGAGACCCAGTACTTC.

This clonotype was seen repeatedly, ten times or more. J is TRBJ1-2 and V is TRBV11-2, with a possible D match to TRBD1 (6 bases). Between the trimmed V and J ends, which lost 1 base and 4 bases, there was a span of 10 bases. Germline assignment: CDR1 SGHAT and CDR2 FQNNGV. The CDR3 covers 14 residues. The CDR3 loop is CASSLGQGSYGYTF. The CDR3 DNA reads as TGTGCCAGCAGCTTAGGCCAGGGGTCCTATGGCTACACCTTC.

This clonotype was seen a few times. The chain links TRBV7-2 to TRBJ2-3, with 8 bases fitting TRBD2. Trimming took 5 bases from V and 1 from J; bases not matched to a gene: 5. This CDR3 contains 15 residues. Looked up from germline, CDR1 is SGHTA and CDR2 is FQGNSA. Here the CDR3 DNA reads TGTGCCAGCAGCCGTAGCGGGGCTCGCACAGATACGCAGTATTTT. Translation: CASSRSGARTDTQYF.

This clonotype has just a few counts. This rearrangement joins TRBV21-1 to TRBJ2-7; the table names TRBD2, a call not compared with the DNA. TRBV21-1 is designated a pseudogene. The CDR3 covers 15 residues. CDR3 in DNA: TGTGCCAGCAGCAGGGAGCGGGGGAGAGATTACGAGCAGTACTTC. Translating it yields CASSRERGRDYEQYF.

The chain uses TRBV12-3 or TRBV12-4 and TRBJ1-1; unclear D gene. Trimming shortened V by 5 bases and J by 1 base, and 11 bases separated the two germline ends. The CDR3 consists of 14 residues. The CDR3 loop is CASSHGLGNTEAFF. For the CDR3, the DNA is TGTGCCAGCAGTCACGGACTGGGGAACACTGAAGCTTTCTTT.